The present T cell receptor (beta chain) was sequenced within a study of blood T cell repertoires in COVID-19. As for the study in general: The samples span acute and convalescent COVID-19 from the United States, Italy and Spain.

Measured with immunoSEQ multiplex PCR; TCRdb has only the in-frame clones, and not every one. Of a few hundred thousand clones listed, more than 75% are singletons. Germline values: CDR1 LGHDT, CDR2 YNNKEL (reference sequence). Trimming cost V 0 bases and J 3 bases, with 17 bases left between them. The CDR3 totals 17 residues. Source material: PBMCs or T cells enriched from blood (not recorded which). This clonotype was sampled from a woman aged 18 to 35 who had recovered from COVID-19. This sequence joins TRBV3-1 (or the pseudogene TRBV3-2) and TRBJ2-5; D not certain. The CDR3 nucleotides are TGTGCCAGCAGCCAAGAAAGTTTTTCGCGGCCCAAAGAGACCCAGTACTTC. This encodes CASSQESFSRPKETQYF.